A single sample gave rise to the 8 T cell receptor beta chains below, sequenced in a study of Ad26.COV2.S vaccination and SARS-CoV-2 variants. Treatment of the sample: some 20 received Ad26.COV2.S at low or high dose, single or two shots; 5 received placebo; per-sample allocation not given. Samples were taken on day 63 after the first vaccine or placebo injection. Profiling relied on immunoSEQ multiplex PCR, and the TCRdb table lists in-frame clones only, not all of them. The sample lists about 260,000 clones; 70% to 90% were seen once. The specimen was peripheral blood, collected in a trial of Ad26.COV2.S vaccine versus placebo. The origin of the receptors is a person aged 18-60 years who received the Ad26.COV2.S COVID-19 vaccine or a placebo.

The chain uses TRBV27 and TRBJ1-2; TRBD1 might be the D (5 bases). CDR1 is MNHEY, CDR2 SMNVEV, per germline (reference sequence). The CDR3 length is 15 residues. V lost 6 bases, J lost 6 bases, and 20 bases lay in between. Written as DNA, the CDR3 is TGTGCCAGCAGGGGATTAGGTAGGGCAGGGAATGGCTACACCTTC. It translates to CASRGLGRAGNGYTF.

The CDR3 spells CASSWGLAGGSNEQFF. The DNA for the CDR3 is TGTGCCAGCAGCTGGGGACTAGCGGGGGGAAGCAATGAGCAGTTCTTC. The rearrangement uses TRBV7-2 and TRBJ2-1, with 15 bases that match TRBD2. The J segment lost 6 bases and the V segment lost 4 bases, leaving 4 bases of the junction unmatched. This CDR3 has 16 amino acids. Germline CDR1 and CDR2: SGHTA and FQGNSA.

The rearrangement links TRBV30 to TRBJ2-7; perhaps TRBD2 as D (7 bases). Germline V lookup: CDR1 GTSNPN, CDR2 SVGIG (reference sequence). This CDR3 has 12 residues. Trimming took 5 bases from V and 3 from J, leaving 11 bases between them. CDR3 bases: TGTGCCTGGTCGGGGGGCCGCTACGAGCAGTACTTC. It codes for CAWSGGRYEQYF.

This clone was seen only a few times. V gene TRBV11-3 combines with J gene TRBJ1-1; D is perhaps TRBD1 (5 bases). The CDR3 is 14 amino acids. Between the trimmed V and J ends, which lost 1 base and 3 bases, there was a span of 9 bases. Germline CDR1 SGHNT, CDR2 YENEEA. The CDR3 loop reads CASSLGGDHTEAFF. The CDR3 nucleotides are TGTGCCAGCAGCTTAGGGGGGGATCACACTGAAGCTTTCTTT.

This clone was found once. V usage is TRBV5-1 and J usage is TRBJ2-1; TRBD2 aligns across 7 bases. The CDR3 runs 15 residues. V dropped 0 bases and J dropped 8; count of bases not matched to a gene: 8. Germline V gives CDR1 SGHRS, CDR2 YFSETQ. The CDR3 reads CASSLAGREYDEQFF. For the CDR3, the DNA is TGCGCCAGCAGCTTGGCAGGGCGGGAGTACGATGAGCAGTTCTTC.

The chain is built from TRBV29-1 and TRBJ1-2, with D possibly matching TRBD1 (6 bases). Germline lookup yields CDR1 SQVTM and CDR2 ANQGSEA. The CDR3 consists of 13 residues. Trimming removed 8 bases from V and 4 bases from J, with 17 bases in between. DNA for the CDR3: TGCAGCACCCGTGGGGGGCAGATCTATGGCTACACCTTC. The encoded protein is CSTRGGQIYGYTF.

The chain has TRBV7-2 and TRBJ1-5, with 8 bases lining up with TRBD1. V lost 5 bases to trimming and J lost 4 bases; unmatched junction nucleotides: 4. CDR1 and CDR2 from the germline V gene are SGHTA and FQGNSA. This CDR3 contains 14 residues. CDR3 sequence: CASSVRDRNQPQHF. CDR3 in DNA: TGTGCCAGCAGCGTCCGGGACAGGAATCAGCCCCAGCATTTT.

CDR3 amino acids: CASSLGQGRPSAEQYV. The CDR3 nucleotides read TGTGCCAGCAGCCTGGGACAGGGAAGGCCCTCCGCCGAGCAGTACGTC. This chain uses TRBV5-4 with TRBJ2-7; 9 nucleotides line up with TRBD1. V lost 4 bases to trimming and J lost 6 bases; unmatched junction nucleotides: 14. CDR3 length: 16 amino acids. Germline V gives CDR1 SGHNT, CDR2 YYREEE (reference sequence).